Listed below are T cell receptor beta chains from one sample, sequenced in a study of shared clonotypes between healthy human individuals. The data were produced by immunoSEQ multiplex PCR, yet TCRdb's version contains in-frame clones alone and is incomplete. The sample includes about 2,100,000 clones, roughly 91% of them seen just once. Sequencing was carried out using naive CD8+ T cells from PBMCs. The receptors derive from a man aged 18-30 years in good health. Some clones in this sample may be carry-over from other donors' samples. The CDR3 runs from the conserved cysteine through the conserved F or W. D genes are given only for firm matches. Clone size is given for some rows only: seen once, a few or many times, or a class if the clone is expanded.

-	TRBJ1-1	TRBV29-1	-	CSAVMTVILNTEAFF	TGCAGCGCTGTAATGACGGTAATCCTGAACACTGAAGCTTTCTTT
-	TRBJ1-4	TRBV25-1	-	CASSEYLGGADEKLFF	TGTGCCAGCAGTGAATATCTCGGGGGCGCGGATGAAAAACTGTTTTTT
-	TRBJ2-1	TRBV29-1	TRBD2	CSVRLVSGRAFSNEQFF	TGCAGCGTTAGGTTAGTTAGCGGGAGGGCCTTTTCTAATGAGCAGTTCTTC
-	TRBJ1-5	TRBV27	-	CASRYQGNQPQHF	TGTGCCAGCAGATACCAAGGGAATCAGCCCCAGCATTTT
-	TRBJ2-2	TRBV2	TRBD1	CASSADRANTGELFF	TGTGCCAGCAGCGCGGACAGGGCGAACACCGGGGAGCTGTTTTTT
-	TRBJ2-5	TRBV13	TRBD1	CASSPWTGEGLQETQYF	TGTGCCAGCAGCCCTTGGACAGGGGAGGGTCTCCAAGAGACCCAGTACTTC
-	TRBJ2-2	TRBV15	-	CATSNFRAPGELFF	TGTGCCACCAGCAATTTCAGGGCCCCCGGGGAGCTGTTTTTT
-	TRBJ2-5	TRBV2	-	CASSEDWLETQYF	TGTGCCAGCAGTGAAGACTGGTTAGAGACCCAGTACTTC
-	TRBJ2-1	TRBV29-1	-	CSVEGSSPINEQFF	TGCAGCGTTGAAGGGTCATCACCCATCAATGAGCAGTTCTTC
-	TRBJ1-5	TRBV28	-	CASSGRDSNQPQHF	TGTGCCAGCAGTGGCAGGGATAGCAATCAGCCCCAGCATTTT
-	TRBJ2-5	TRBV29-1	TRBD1	CSVSRTGVYRETQYF	TGCAGCGTTAGCAGGACAGGGGTATATCGAGAGACCCAGTACTTC
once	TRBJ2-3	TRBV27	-	CASSFGARWYF	TGTGCCAGCAGTTTTGGCGCCCGTTGGTATTTT
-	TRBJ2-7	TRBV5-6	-	CASSRNSYEQYF	TGTGCCAGCAGCCGCAACTCCTACGAGCAGTACTTC
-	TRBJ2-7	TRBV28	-	CASSLRDDSYEQYF	TGTGCCAGCAGTCTCCGGGACGACTCCTACGAGCAGTACTTC
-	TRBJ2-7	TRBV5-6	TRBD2	CASSFDASGISYEQYF	TGTGCCAGCAGCTTCGATGCTAGCGGGATCTCCTACGAGCAGTACTTC
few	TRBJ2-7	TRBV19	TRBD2	CASSILASGPPEQYF	TGTGCCAGTAGTATATTGGCTAGCGGTCCGCCGGAGCAGTACTTC
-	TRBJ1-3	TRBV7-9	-	CASSPRVSSGNTIYF	TGTGCCAGCAGCCCGCGGGTGAGCTCTGGAAACACCATATATTTT
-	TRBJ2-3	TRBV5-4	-	CASRPGPPGGSTDTQYF	TGTGCCAGCAGACCCGGCCCCCCAGGGGGGAGCACAGATACGCAGTATTTT
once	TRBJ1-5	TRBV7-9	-	CASSSTNTTYSNQPQHF	TGTGCCAGCAGCTCTACCAACACGACTTATAGCAATCAGCCCCAGCATTTT
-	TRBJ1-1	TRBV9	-	CASSVVQELGFPEAFF	TGTGCCAGCAGCGTAGTCCAAGAACTCGGTTTCCCTGAAGCTTTCTTT
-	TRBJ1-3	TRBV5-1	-	CASSISTGSGNTIYF	TGCGCCAGCAGCATTTCAACAGGGTCAGGAAACACCATATATTTT
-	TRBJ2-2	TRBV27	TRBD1	CASSAGTGDTGELFF	TGTGCCAGCAGTGCCGGGACAGGGGACACCGGGGAGCTGTTTTTT
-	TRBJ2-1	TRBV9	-	CASSTWGEFDEQFF	TGTGCCAGCAGCACCTGGGGAGAGTTCGATGAGCAGTTCTTC
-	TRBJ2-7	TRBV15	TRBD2	CATSRVLGGYEQYF	TGTGCCACCAGTAGGGTTTTGGGGGGGTACGAGCAGTACTTC
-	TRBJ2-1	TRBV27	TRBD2	CASSPRLAGGYNEQFF	TGTGCCAGCAGTCCACGACTAGCGGGAGGGTACAATGAGCAGTTCTTC
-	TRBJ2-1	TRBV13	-	CASSLGWARGPESSYNEQFF	TGTGCCAGCAGCTTAGGGTGGGCCAGGGGTCCCGAAAGCTCCTACAATGAGCAGTTCTTC
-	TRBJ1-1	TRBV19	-	CASRGPASGHTEAFF	TGTGCCAGTAGGGGTCCCGCGAGCGGACATACTGAAGCTTTCTTT
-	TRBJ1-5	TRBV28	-	CASSLGEHQPQHF	TGTGCCAGCAGTTTAGGCGAACACCAGCCCCAGCATTTT
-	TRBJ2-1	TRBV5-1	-	CASSLGQGGINEQFF	TGCGCCAGCAGCTTGGGCCAGGGCGGGATCAATGAGCAGTTCTTC
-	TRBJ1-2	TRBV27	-	CASSPGTVGYGYTF	TGTGCCAGCAGCCCTGGGACCGTGGGCTATGGCTACACCTTC
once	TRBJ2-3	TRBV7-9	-	CASSQGPRTDTQYF	TGTGCCAGCAGCCAAGGACCTCGCACAGATACGCAGTATTTT
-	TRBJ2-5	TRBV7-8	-	CASSLFVVSGGETQYF	TGTGCCAGCAGCTTATTCGTTGTGTCAGGGGGGGAGACCCAGTACTTC
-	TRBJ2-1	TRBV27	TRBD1	CASSFSLGTGPLHEQFF	TGTGCCAGCAGTTTCAGTCTTGGGACAGGCCCTTTGCATGAGCAGTTCTTC
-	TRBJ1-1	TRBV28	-	CASSFGGTEAFF	TGTGCCAGCAGTTTTGGGGGGACGGAAGCTTTCTTT
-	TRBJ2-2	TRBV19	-	CASSISQGRIGELFF	TGTGCCAGTAGTATCAGTCAGGGGCGTATCGGGGAGCTGTTTTTT
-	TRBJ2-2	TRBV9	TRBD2	CASSVGAGVAGELFF	TGTGCCAGCAGCGTAGGGGCGGGAGTGGCCGGGGAGCTGTTTTTT
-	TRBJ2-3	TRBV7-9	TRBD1	CASSRGQGAEDTQYF	TGTGCCAGCAGCCGAGGACAGGGGGCAGAAGATACGCAGTATTTT
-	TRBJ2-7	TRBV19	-	CASSVKTPGEQYF	TGTGCCAGTAGCGTGAAGACCCCGGGCGAGCAGTACTTC
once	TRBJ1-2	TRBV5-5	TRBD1	CASSDSDRGGYGYTF	TGTGCCAGCAGCGATTCAGACAGGGGAGGCTATGGCTACACCTTC
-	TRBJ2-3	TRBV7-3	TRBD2	CASSLSTSGRMHTQYF	TGTGCCAGCAGCTTATCGACTAGCGGGAGAATGCATACGCAGTATTTT
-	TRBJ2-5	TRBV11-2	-	CASSLVMGGFVGETQYF	TGTGCCAGCAGCTTAGTCATGGGGGGCTTTGTAGGCGAGACCCAGTACTTC
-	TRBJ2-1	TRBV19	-	CASSKRDPKGEQFF	TGTGCCAGTAGTAAACGGGACCCGAAGGGTGAGCAGTTCTTC
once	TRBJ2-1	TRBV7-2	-	CASSLGSYEQFF	TGTGCCAGCAGCTTAGGTTCTTATGAGCAGTTCTTC
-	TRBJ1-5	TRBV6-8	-	CASRFNQPQHF	TGTGCCAGCAGGTTTAATCAGCCCCAGCATTTT
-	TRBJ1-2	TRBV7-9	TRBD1	CASSPTVGTGDGYTF	TGTGCCAGCAGCCCAACGGTCGGGACAGGGGACGGCTACACCTTC
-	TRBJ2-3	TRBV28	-	CASRLRQSSTDTQYF	TGTGCCAGCAGACTTAGACAGAGCAGCACAGATACGCAGTATTTT
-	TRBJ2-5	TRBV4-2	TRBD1	CASSRTGGRGYQETQYF	TGTGCCAGCAGCCGGACAGGGGGAAGGGGATACCAAGAGACCCAGTACTTC